This passage covers 9 T cell receptor beta chains from one sample sequenced in a study of persistence of HIV-infected CD4 T cells. The immunoSEQ assay was version 4, run in survey mode. The table came from immunoSEQ multiplex PCR; TCRdb's copy has only in-frame clones and leaves some out. The sample has roughly 30,000 clones, more than 75% seen once. Cells were stimulated with CMV-infected fibroblast lysates at roughly 10 ug/mL. CD40L/CD69 double-negative CD45RO-high memory CD4+ T cells were collected. Their cognate antigens are unknown. This specimen was CD4+ T cells sorted from PBMCs after approximately 19-hour stimulation, taken from a patient who received antiretroviral therapy. The receptors come from an adult woman with HIV who was CMV-seropositive.

This rearrangement joins TRBV2 to TRBJ2-1; maybe TRBD1 (6 bases). Germline CDR1 SNHLY, CDR2 FYNNEI. Trimming took off 6 bases at V and 4 bases at J, with 10 bases between the two ends. The CDR3 has 13 residues. CDR3 bases: TGTGCCAGCAGACCCGACAGGTACAATGAGCAGTTCTTC. It yields the protein CASRPDRYNEQFF.

V is TRBV4-1 and J is TRBJ2-5, with D possibly matching TRBD1 (6 bases). CDR1 and CDR2 from the germline V gene are MGHRA and YSYEKL. The CDR3 is 13 amino acids. The ends were cut back, 5 bases at V and 2 bases at J, with 9 bases in the middle. CDR3 amino acids: CASSSQGQETQYF. DNA for the CDR3: TGCGCCAGCAGCTCACAGGGTCAAGAGACCCAGTACTTC.

The rearrangement links TRBV10-2 to TRBJ1-2; possible D gene TRBD1, 6 bases. CDR1 is WSHSY, CDR2 SAAADI, per germline. Trimming left V 6 bases short and J 2 bases short, with 16 bases between. The CDR3 is 15 amino acids. The DNA of the CDR3 is TGCGCCAGCAGGTTGACAGGAAGGGACAACTATGGCTACACCTTC. Translating gives CASRLTGRDNYGYTF.

This clone is termed medium-sized. The V and J genes are TRBV11-3 and TRBJ2-2; D is possibly TRBD2 (5 bases). Between the trimmed V and J ends, which lost 6 bases and 2 bases, there was a span of 10 bases. Germline values: CDR1 SGHNT, CDR2 YENEEA. This CDR3 has 14 residues. CDR3 sequence: CASRSDFNTGELFF. For the CDR3, the DNA is TGTGCCAGCAGATCGGACTTTAACACCGGGGAGCTGTTTTTT.

The chain couples TRBV10-3 to TRBJ1-2; the match to TRBD1 covers 10 bases. J was trimmed by 7 bases and V by 5 bases; bases with no gene match: 1. Per germline, CDR1 ENHRY and CDR2 SYGVKD. The CDR3 length is 12 residues. The chain's CDR3 is CAISWDRGGYTF. DNA for the CDR3: TGTGCCATCAGTTGGGACAGGGGTGGCTACACCTTC.

V gene TRBV5-6 combines with J gene TRBJ2-7; 9 bases map to TRBD2. The CDR3 totals 14 residues. Germline trimming cut 2 bases from V and 3 bases from J; bases unmatched to any gene: 3. Germline V gives CDR1 SGHDT, CDR2 YYEEEE. CDR3 residues: CASSFSAGGYEQYF. The CDR3 nucleotides read TGTGCCAGCAGCTTTTCAGCGGGGGGCTACGAGCAGTACTTC.

The chain carries TRBV27 and TRBJ1-2, with TRBD1 as a possible D gene (6 bases). CDR3 length: 15 amino acids. Trimming pared 6 bases from V and 1 base from J, leaving 15 bases between. Germline V CDR1 and CDR2: MNHEY, SMNVEV (reference sequence). As DNA, the CDR3 is TGTGCCAGCAGACGAGCCGGGACAAATAACTATGGCTACACCTTC. Encoded protein: CASRRAGTNNYGYTF.

V and J are TRBV19 and TRBJ2-5, with a tentative D call TRBD1 (6 bases). V was clipped by 3 bases and J by 1 base, with 12 bases between them. The CDR3 runs 15 residues. CDR1 LNHDA and CDR2 SQIVND come from the germline V gene (reference sequence). CDR3 nucleotide sequence: TGTGCCAGTAGTATCAGGGCAGGGGCCCAAGAGACCCAGTACTTC. Its protein product is CASSIRAGAQETQYF.

The chain uses TRBV9 and TRBJ1-3; D is perhaps TRBD1 (5 bases). V gave up 2 bases and J gave up 2 bases, with 14 bases separating them. The CDR3 sequence is 16 residues long. Germline CDR1 and CDR2: SGDLS and YYNGEE. The CDR3 protein is CASSVTGTSAGNTIYF. The CDR3 DNA reads TGTGCCAGCAGCGTTACCGGGACCTCGGCTGGAAACACCATATATTTT. Full variable domain (remainder filled in from reference TRBV9 and TRBJ1-3): DSGVTQTPKHLITATGQRVTLRCSPRSGDLSVYWYQQSLDQGLQFLIQYYNGEERAKGNILERFSAQQFPDLHSELNLSSLELGDSALYFCASSVTGTSAGNTIYFGEGSWLTVV.